A selection of T cell receptor beta chains follows, all from one sample in a study of OX40 agonist ivuxolimab in advanced cancers. The assay was immunoSEQ multiplex PCR, and TCRdb's table has in-frame clones only and misses some. The table shows some 11,000 clones, with roughly 79% occurring only once. Here the sequenced sample was CD4+ or CD8+ T cells sorted from blood, taken in a trial of the OX40 agonist ivuxolimab. The receptor set was obtained from an adult with an advanced solid tumor such as melanoma, head and neck, liver or kidney cancer. The CDR3 runs from the conserved cysteine through the conserved F or W. Each record gives: J gene, D gene, clone size, V gene, CDR3 protein, CDR3 DNA. D genes are given only for firm matches. Clone sizes are given selectively: once, few, many, or a class where the clone is expanded.

J gene: TRBJ2-3; D gene: TRBD2; clone size: few; V gene: TRBV29-1; CDR3 protein: CSVLLAGEMDTQYF; CDR3 DNA: TGCAGCGTTCTTCTAGCGGGAGAAATGGATACGCAGTATTTT
J gene: TRBJ2-7; D gene: .; clone size: .; V gene: TRBV6-1; CDR3 protein: CASSPGPTYEQYF; CDR3 DNA: TGTGCCAGCAGCCCGGGCCCTACCTACGAGCAGTACTTC
J gene: TRBJ1-2; D gene: .; clone size: .; V gene: TRBV27; CDR3 protein: CASSLSGLAVGYTF; CDR3 DNA: TGTGCCAGCAGTTTATCAGGTCTAGCGGTGGGCTACACCTTC
J gene: TRBJ2-2; D gene: .; clone size: .; V gene: TRBV6-5; CDR3 protein: CASSYASVAGELFF; CDR3 DNA: TGTGCCAGCAGTTACGCTAGCGTGGCCGGGGAGCTGTTTTTT
J gene: TRBJ2-6; D gene: .; clone size: .; V gene: TRBV14; CDR3 protein: CASSLSGANVLTF; CDR3 DNA: TGTGCCAGCAGCCTCTCTGGGGCCAACGTCCTGACTTTC
J gene: TRBJ2-1; D gene: TRBD2; clone size: .; V gene: TRBV6-5; CDR3 protein: CASSYSGGSYNEQFF; CDR3 DNA: TGTGCCAGCAGTTACTCGGGGGGGTCCTACAATGAGCAGTTCTTC
J gene: TRBJ2-3; D gene: .; clone size: .; V gene: TRBV7-9; CDR3 protein: CASSLPITDTQYF; CDR3 DNA: TGTGCCAGCAGCTTACCCATCACAGATACGCAGTATTTT
J gene: TRBJ1-2; D gene: .; clone size: .; V gene: TRBV2; CDR3 protein: CASSWTAYGYTF; CDR3 DNA: TGTGCCAGCAGTTGGACAGCCTATGGCTACACCTTC
J gene: TRBJ2-2; D gene: TRBD1; clone size: .; V gene: TRBV7-9; CDR3 protein: CASTLGTENTGELFF; CDR3 DNA: TGTGCCAGCACCCTTGGGACAGAAAACACCGGGGAGCTGTTTTTT
J gene: TRBJ2-3; D gene: .; clone size: .; V gene: TRBV15; CDR3 protein: CATSRAYREDTQYF; CDR3 DNA: TGTGCCACCAGCAGAGCGTATAGGGAGGATACGCAGTATTTT
J gene: TRBJ2-3; D gene: .; clone size: .; V gene: TRBV7-2; CDR3 protein: CASTLARGSLSDAQYF; CDR3 DNA: TGTGCCAGCACCCTTGCACGGGGTAGCTTATCAGATGCGCAGTATTTT
J gene: TRBJ2-1; D gene: .; clone size: .; V gene: TRBV29-1; CDR3 protein: CSAEGSAGVSYNEQFF; CDR3 DNA: TGCAGCGCTGAGGGGTCGGCAGGGGTTTCCTACAATGAGCAGTTCTTC
J gene: TRBJ2-1; D gene: TRBD2; clone size: .; V gene: TRBV4-2; CDR3 protein: CASSPTSPGLAPLSYNEQFF; CDR3 DNA: TGTGCCAGCAGCCCTACCTCCCCGGGACTAGCCCCCCTCTCCTACAATGAGCAGTTCTTC
J gene: TRBJ2-3; D gene: TRBD2; clone size: .; V gene: TRBV5-4; CDR3 protein: CASSSAGGLTDTQYF; CDR3 DNA: TGTGCCAGCAGCTCGGCGGGAGGCCTCACAGATACGCAGTATTTT
J gene: TRBJ2-2; D gene: TRBD2; clone size: once; V gene: TRBV9; CDR3 protein: CASSVVAGGLNTGELFF; CDR3 DNA: TGTGCCAGCAGCGTAGTAGCGGGGGGCTTGAACACCGGGGAGCTGTTTTTT
J gene: TRBJ1-2; D gene: .; clone size: once; V gene: TRBV20-1; CDR3 protein: CSAIHLGGYTF; CDR3 DNA: TGCAGTGCCATTCATCTAGGAGGCTACACCTTC
J gene: TRBJ2-7; D gene: .; clone size: .; V gene: TRBV4-1; CDR3 protein: CASSQAPSSYEQYF; CDR3 DNA: TGCGCCAGCAGCCAAGCCCCGAGTTCCTACGAGCAGTACTTC
J gene: TRBJ1-2; D gene: .; clone size: .; V gene: TRBV6-5; CDR3 protein: CASSYRGSYYGYTF; CDR3 DNA: TGTGCCAGCAGTTATCGTGGCAGTTACTATGGCTACACCTTC
J gene: TRBJ2-1; D gene: TRBD2; clone size: .; V gene: TRBV7-9; CDR3 protein: CAGETSGRASEQFF; CDR3 DNA: TGTGCCGGAGAGACTAGCGGGAGGGCCAGCGAGCAGTTCTTC
J gene: TRBJ2-7; D gene: .; clone size: .; V gene: TRBV7-4; CDR3 protein: CASSLALKGNLGEQYF; CDR3 DNA: TGTGCCAGCAGCTTAGCGCTCAAGGGCAACCTAGGCGAGCAGTACTTC
J gene: TRBJ2-2; D gene: .; clone size: once; V gene: TRBV10-1; CDR3 protein: CASMGGTGELFF; CDR3 DNA: TGCGCCAGCATGGGGGGCACCGGGGAGCTGTTTTTT
J gene: TRBJ2-1; D gene: .; clone size: .; V gene: TRBV11-3; CDR3 protein: CASSSRVRDEQFF; CDR3 DNA: TGTGCCAGCAGCTCCCGGGTTCGGGATGAGCAGTTCTTC
J gene: TRBJ2-3; D gene: .; clone size: once; V gene: TRBV9; CDR3 protein: CASSHPSDTQYF; CDR3 DNA: TGTGCCAGCAGCCACCCATCAGATACGCAGTATTTT
J gene: TRBJ2-7; D gene: TRBD1; clone size: .; V gene: TRBV29-1; CDR3 protein: CSVAEGANYEQYF; CDR3 DNA: TGCAGCGTGGCCGAGGGGGCCAACTACGAGCAGTACTTC
J gene: TRBJ2-1; D gene: TRBD2; clone size: .; V gene: TRBV2; CDR3 protein: CASSELAGDSYNEQFF; CDR3 DNA: TGTGCCAGCAGTGAACTTGCGGGGGACTCCTACAATGAGCAGTTCTTC
J gene: TRBJ2-3; D gene: .; clone size: .; V gene: TRBV28; CDR3 protein: CASSISPDTQYF; CDR3 DNA: TGTGCCAGCAGCATATCCCCGGATACGCAGTATTTT
J gene: TRBJ2-1; D gene: .; clone size: .; V gene: TRBV19; CDR3 protein: CASTLHLGSYNEQFF; CDR3 DNA: TGTGCCAGTACCCTTCACCTCGGGTCCTACAATGAGCAGTTCTTC
J gene: TRBJ2-1; D gene: TRBD2; clone size: .; V gene: TRBV11-2; CDR3 protein: CASTHGTSGLNEQFF; CDR3 DNA: TGTGCCAGCACACACGGGACTAGCGGACTTAATGAGCAGTTCTTC
J gene: TRBJ1-1; D gene: TRBD1; clone size: .; V gene: TRBV13; CDR3 protein: CASSTRQGGDTEAFF; CDR3 DNA: TGTGCCAGCAGCACTCGACAGGGAGGGGACACTGAAGCTTTCTTT
J gene: TRBJ2-6; D gene: .; clone size: .; V gene: TRBV10-2; CDR3 protein: CASREYRVYSGANVLTF; CDR3 DNA: TGCGCCAGCAGAGAATACAGGGTATACTCTGGGGCCAACGTCCTGACTTTC
J gene: TRBJ2-7; D gene: .; clone size: .; V gene: TRBV4-1; CDR3 protein: CASSQEHSYVPYEQYF; CDR3 DNA: TGCGCCAGCAGCCAAGAGCACAGCTACGTCCCCTACGAGCAGTACTTC
J gene: TRBJ2-3; D gene: TRBD1; clone size: .; V gene: TRBV19; CDR3 protein: CASSIGQGAFTDTQYF; CDR3 DNA: TGTGCCAGTAGTATCGGCCAGGGGGCCTTCACAGATACGCAGTATTTT
J gene: TRBJ1-3; D gene: TRBD1; clone size: .; V gene: TRBV6-1; CDR3 protein: CASSAGTGDGNTIYF; CDR3 DNA: TGTGCCAGCAGCGCCGGGACAGGGGATGGAAACACCATATATTTT
J gene: TRBJ1-2; D gene: TRBD1; clone size: .; V gene: TRBV11-2; CDR3 protein: CASSLVRTGTGYTF; CDR3 DNA: TGTGCCAGCAGCTTAGTACGGACAGGTACAGGCTACACCTTC
J gene: TRBJ2-1; D gene: TRBD1; clone size: .; V gene: TRBV7-2; CDR3 protein: CASSWTGGDYNEQFF; CDR3 DNA: TGTGCCAGCAGCTGGACAGGGGGAGACTACAATGAGCAGTTCTTC
J gene: TRBJ2-7; D gene: TRBD2; clone size: .; V gene: TRBV9; CDR3 protein: CASSPRLLAGGPNEQYF; CDR3 DNA: TGTGCCAGCAGCCCCCGCCTACTAGCGGGAGGGCCCAACGAGCAGTACTTC
J gene: TRBJ2-7; D gene: TRBD1; clone size: .; V gene: TRBV7-3; CDR3 protein: CASSLTGTGSEQYF; CDR3 DNA: TGTGCCAGCAGCTTAACGGGGACAGGTTCCGAGCAGTACTTC
J gene: TRBJ2-1; D gene: .; clone size: .; V gene: TRBV4-1; CDR3 protein: CASSLRAGNEQFF; CDR3 DNA: TGCGCCAGCAGCCTTCGGGCAGGGAATGAGCAGTTCTTC
J gene: TRBJ1-2; D gene: .; clone size: large; V gene: TRBV7-9; CDR3 protein: CASSLVPSNYGYTF; CDR3 DNA: TGTGCCAGCAGCTTAGTTCCTTCTAACTATGGCTACACCTTC
J gene: TRBJ2-5; D gene: TRBD2; clone size: .; V gene: TRBV2; CDR3 protein: CASSGTGGPSSETQYF; CDR3 DNA: TGTGCCAGCAGTGGGACGGGGGGGCCAAGTTCAGAGACCCAGTACTTC
J gene: TRBJ2-2; D gene: TRBD2; clone size: .; V gene: TRBV6-5; CDR3 protein: CASSYAGANTGELFF; CDR3 DNA: TGTGCCAGCAGTTACGCGGGAGCAAACACCGGGGAGCTGTTTTTT
J gene: TRBJ1-4; D gene: TRBD1; clone size: once; V gene: TRBV4-1; CDR3 protein: CASSGSRQGRSEKLFF; CDR3 DNA: TGCGCCAGCAGCGGATCTCGACAGGGGCGTTCTGAAAAACTGTTTTTT
J gene: TRBJ2-7; D gene: TRBD1; clone size: few; V gene: TRBV7-9; CDR3 protein: CASSWWDSYEQYF; CDR3 DNA: TGTGCCAGCAGCTGGTGGGACAGCTACGAGCAGTACTTC
J gene: TRBJ2-3; D gene: TRBD1; clone size: .; V gene: TRBV27; CDR3 protein: CASSSRDSSSTDTQYF; CDR3 DNA: TGTGCCAGCAGTTCACGGGACAGCTCTAGCACAGATACGCAGTATTTT